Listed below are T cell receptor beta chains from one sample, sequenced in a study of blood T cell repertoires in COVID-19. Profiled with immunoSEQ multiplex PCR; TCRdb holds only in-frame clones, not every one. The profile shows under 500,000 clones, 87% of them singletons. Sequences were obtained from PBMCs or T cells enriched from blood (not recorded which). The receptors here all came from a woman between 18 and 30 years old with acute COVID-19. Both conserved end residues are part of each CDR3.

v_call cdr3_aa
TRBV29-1 CSVVKGTGELFF
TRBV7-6 CASSLALRGTREAFF
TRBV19 CASSISGGARSSYNEQFF
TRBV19 CASSISDINSYEQYF
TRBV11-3 CASSSRSPRGMGGEQFF
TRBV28 CASTLPKPNYGYTF
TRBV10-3 CAIREGAGYEQYF
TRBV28 CASRQNRGTGLLYNEQFF
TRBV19 CASSIGTRETEAFF
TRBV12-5 CASGLVIPGNQETQYF
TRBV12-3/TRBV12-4 CASSFVQGGAFF
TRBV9 CASSVEKGRGNSPLHF
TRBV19 CASSKRGRGNQPQHF
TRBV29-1 CSVDDSSPLHF
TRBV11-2 CASSLSPQDQETQYF
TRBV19 CASSSGQRSNTQYF
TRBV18 CASSPPAGTEAFF